This T cell receptor beta chain was documented in a study of vaccination and CD4 T cells after COVID-19. Sequence data for DNA of cultured CD4+ T cells were generated by the Oncomine TCR Beta short-read assay. TCRdb called the PCR reads again in MiXCR, with one record for every CDR3 protein. The sample records about 11,000 distinct CDR3 sequences, roughly half being singletons. This clonotype showed up just a few times. Its antigen is not known. The CDR3 sequence is 12 residues long. The V and J ends lost 3 bases and 6 bases respectively, with 9 bases between them. Germline loops: CDR1 SGHDT, CDR2 YYEEEE. The treatment was: roughly ten-day PBMC culture with coronavirus spike peptide pools or control peptides (ViraFEST assay). Study-level findings and limits: In convalescent patients, a median about 86% of reactive clones appeared only post-vaccination. Recorded median SARS-CoV-2-reactive clonotype numbers increased from roughly 19 to 38 without reaching significance.

This TCR came from a human donor who had recovered from COVID-19. The chain employs TRBV5-6 and TRBJ1-2; possible D gene TRBD1, 5 bases. The sample comprised CD4+ T cells from blood, cultured in vitro. The CDR3 DNA is TGTGCCAGCAGCTGGGGGACGCATGGCTACACCTTC. Translation: CASSWGTHGYTF.